The present T cell receptor beta chain was sequenced within a study of cytomegalovirus exposure and HLA in healthy donors. Overall study context: Inside one of the first data releases sat around 77 million unique TCRs taken from HLA-typed donors.

Deletions cut 5 bases from V and 1 base from J, with 18 bases between. The CDR3 loop spans 16 amino acids. Germline V gene sequence: CDR1 SEHNR, CDR2 FQNEAQ (reference sequence). In regard to this clone: Antigen: not known.

60 Vbeta and 13 Jbeta primers were used in PCR. The table came from immunoSEQ multiplex PCR; TCRdb's copy has only in-frame clones and leaves some out. The table has 100,000 to 150,000 clones, roughly 80% seen once. Study results and limitations: TCR beta V segments were, for the most part, productive about 87% or about 30% of the time in an earlier analysis. 87-base-pair reads could not separate some V segments, including TRBV6-2 and TRBV6-3. A later analysis reportedly found fewer N-insertions in an Asian-associated ancestry cluster than the roughly 670-donor mean.

The source material was PBMCs. This clonotype was sampled from a woman in her thirties or forties in good health and CMV-seropositive. The V and J genes are TRBV7-9 and TRBJ2-7; possible D gene TRBD1, 6 bases. For the CDR3, the DNA is TGTGCCAGCAGCCAGATCGCCTCCGGGACATCCTACGAGCAGTACTTC. Translated: CASSQIASGTSYEQYF.